This T cell receptor (beta chain) was captured in a study of CD8+ T cells in alopecia areata. Sequencing relied on a cDNA template that was reverse transcribed from extracted RNA. The repertoire was sequenced with immunoSEQ multiplex PCR; TCRdb's copy has only in-frame clones and lacks some. Of approximately 200,000 clones in the sample, 55% to 70% were seen once. This clone was observed a few times. Trimming cost V 4 bases and J 6 bases, with 13 bases left between them. Germline V lookup: CDR1 SQVTM, CDR2 ANQGSEA. This CDR3 spans 12 amino acids. The treatment denotes: oral pan-JAK inhibitor, 5-10 mg twice daily.

The chain recombines TRBV29-1 with TRBJ2-7; perhaps TRBD1 as D (5 bases). This clonotype was obtained from a human donor with alopecia areata. Sequenced here: CD4+ T cells sorted from blood, sampled at week 4, from a patient treated with tofacitinib. The CDR3 protein is CSVGRQGSEQYF. The CDR3 nucleotides read TGCAGCGTTGGCCGGCAGGGAAGCGAGCAGTACTTC.